This TCR beta chain stems from a study of T cell responses to AZD1222 COVID-19 vaccine. Assay: immunoSEQ multiplex PCR; the TCRdb copy retains only in-frame clones and omits some. The sample shows about 150,000 clones, approximately 92% of them seen only once. Germline lookup yields CDR1 LGHNA and CDR2 YNFKEQ. The CDR3 has 15 residues. Trimming stripped 0 bases from V and 10 bases from J, with 19 bases between. Comments on this clone: No antigen is known for it.

Whole-study results and caveats: Among AZD1222 vaccinees, only six were seropositive at baseline.

The material was peripheral blood, obtained 28 days after the second AZD1222 dose. This sequence was found in an adult who received the AZD1222 COVID-19 vaccine. This rearrangement joins TRBV4-2 to TRBJ2-7; perhaps TRBD2 as D (5 bases). CDR3 amino acids: CASSQEGGWVLDQYF. CDR3 coding DNA: TGTGCCAGCAGCCAAGAAGGAGGCTGGGTCCTCGACCAGTACTTC.